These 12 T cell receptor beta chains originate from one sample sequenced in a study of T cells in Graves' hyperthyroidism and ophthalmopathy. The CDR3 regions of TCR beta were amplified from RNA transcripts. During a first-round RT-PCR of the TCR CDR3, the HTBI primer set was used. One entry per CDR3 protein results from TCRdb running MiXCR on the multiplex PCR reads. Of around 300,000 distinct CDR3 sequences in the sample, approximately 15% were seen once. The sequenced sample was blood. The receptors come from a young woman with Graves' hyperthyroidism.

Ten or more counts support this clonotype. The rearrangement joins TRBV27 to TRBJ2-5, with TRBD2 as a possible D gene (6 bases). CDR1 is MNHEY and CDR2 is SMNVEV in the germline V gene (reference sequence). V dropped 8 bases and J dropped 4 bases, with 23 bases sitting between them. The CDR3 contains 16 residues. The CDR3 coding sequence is TGTGCCAGCGGGGGGTCCCCCAGGCCAGTACGAGAGACCCAGTACTTC. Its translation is CASGGSPRPVRETQYF.

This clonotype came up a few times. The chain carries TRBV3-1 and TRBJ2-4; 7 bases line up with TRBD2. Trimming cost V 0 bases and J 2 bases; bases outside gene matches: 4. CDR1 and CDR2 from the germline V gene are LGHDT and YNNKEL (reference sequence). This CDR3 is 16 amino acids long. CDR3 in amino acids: CASSQEGRVSKNIQYF. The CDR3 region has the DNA TGTGCCAGCAGCCAAGAGGGGAGGGTCTCCAAAAACATTCAGTACTTC.

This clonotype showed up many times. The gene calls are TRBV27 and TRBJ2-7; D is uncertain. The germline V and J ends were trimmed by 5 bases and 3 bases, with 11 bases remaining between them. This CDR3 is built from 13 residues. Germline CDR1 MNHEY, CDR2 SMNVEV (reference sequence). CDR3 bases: TGTGCCAGCAGTCCCCGTGGTGGCTACGAGCAGTACTTC. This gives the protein CASSPRGGYEQYF.

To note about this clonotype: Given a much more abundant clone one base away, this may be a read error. This CDR3 is CASSPTGGADYEQYF. The CDR3 DNA reads TGTGCCAGCAGTCCGACAGGGGGCGCCGACTACGAGCAGTACTTC. J is TRBJ2-7 and V is TRBV28, with 10 positions matching TRBD1. V trimming: 5 bases; J trimming: 3 bases; junction bases outside the gene matches: 7. The CDR3 sequence is 15 residues long. Germline CDR1 reads MDHEN; CDR2 reads SYDVKM.

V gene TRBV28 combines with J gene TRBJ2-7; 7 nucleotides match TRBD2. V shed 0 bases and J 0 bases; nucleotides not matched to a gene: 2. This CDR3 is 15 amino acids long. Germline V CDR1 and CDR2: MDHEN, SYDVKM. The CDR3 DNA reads TGTGCCAGCAGTTTATGGGCGGGAGCCTCCTACGAGCAGTACTTC. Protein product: CASSLWAGASYEQYF.

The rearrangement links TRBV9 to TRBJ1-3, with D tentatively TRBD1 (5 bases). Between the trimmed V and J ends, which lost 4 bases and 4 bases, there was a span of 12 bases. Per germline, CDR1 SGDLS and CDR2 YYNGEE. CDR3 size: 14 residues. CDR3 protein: CASSIGHTGNTIYF. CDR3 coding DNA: TGTGCCAGCAGCATCGGACATACGGGAAACACCATATATTTT.

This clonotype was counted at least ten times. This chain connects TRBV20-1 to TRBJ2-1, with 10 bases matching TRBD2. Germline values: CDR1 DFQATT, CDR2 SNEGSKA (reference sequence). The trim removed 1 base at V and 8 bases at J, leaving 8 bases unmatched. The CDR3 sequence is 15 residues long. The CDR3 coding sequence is TGCAGTGCTAGAGGACTAGCGGGTATCAGGGATGAGCAGTTCTTC. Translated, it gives CSARGLAGIRDEQFF.

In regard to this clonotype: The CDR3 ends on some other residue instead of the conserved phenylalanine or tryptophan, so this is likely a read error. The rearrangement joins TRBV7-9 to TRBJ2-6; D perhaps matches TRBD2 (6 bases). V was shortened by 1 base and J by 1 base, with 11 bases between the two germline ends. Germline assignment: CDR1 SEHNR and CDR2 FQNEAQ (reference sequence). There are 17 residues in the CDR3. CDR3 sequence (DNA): TGTGCCAGCAGCTTAGATCTTGGAGGGTCTGGGGCCAACGTCCTGACTTGC. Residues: CASSLDLGGSGANVLTC.

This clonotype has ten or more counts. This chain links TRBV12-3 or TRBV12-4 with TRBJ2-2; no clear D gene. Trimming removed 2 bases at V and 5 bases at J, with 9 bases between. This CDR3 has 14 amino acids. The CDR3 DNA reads TGTGCCAGCAGTTTATTGCGGAGAACCGGGGAGCTGTTTTTT. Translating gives CASSLLRRTGELFF.

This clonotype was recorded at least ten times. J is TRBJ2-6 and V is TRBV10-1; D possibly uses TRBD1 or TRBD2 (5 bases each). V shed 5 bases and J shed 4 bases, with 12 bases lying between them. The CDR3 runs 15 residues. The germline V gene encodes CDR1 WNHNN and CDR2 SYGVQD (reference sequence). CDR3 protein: CASSPEEGGANVLTF. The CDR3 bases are TGCGCCAGCAGTCCTGAAGAGGGGGGGGCCAACGTCCTGACTTTC.

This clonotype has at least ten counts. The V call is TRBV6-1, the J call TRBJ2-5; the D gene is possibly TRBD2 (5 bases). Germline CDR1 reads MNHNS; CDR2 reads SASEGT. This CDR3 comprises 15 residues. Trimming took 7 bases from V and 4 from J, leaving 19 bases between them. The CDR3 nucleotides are TGTGCCAGCACCCCCGTGGGCGTCGGAGGAGAGACCCAGTACTTC. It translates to CASTPVGVGGETQYF.

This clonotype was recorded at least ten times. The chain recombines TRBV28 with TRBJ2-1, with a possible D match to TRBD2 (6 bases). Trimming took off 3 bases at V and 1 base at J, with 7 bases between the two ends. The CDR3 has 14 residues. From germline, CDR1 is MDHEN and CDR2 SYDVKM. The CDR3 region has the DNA TGTGCCAGCAGTTTGGGGGGTTCCTACAATGAGCAGTTCTTC. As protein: CASSLGGSYNEQFF.